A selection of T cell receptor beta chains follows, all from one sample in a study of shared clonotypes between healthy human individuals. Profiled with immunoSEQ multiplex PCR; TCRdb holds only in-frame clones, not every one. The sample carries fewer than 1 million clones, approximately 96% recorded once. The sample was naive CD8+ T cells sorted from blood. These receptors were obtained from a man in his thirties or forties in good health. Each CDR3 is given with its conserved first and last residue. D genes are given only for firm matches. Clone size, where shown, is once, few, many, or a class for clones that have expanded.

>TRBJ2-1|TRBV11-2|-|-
CASSYGVDEQFF
TGTGCCAGCAGCTACGGAGTGGATGAGCAGTTCTTC
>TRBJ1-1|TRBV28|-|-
CASRPRTGMLPEAFF
TGTGCCAGCAGACCCCGAACAGGGATGTTGCCTGAAGCTTTCTTT
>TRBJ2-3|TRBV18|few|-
CASSPTSTDTQYF
TGTGCCAGCTCACCGACGAGCACAGATACGCAGTATTTT
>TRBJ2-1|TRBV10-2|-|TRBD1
CASTLDRERLPSNEQFF
TGCGCCAGCACCTTAGACAGGGAGCGCCTACCTAGCAATGAGCAGTTCTTC
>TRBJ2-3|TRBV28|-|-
CASSSPGPADTQYF
TGTGCCAGCAGTTCCCCGGGCCCTGCAGATACGCAGTATTTT
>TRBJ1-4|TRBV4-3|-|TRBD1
CASSQDTRDSRFEKLFF
TGCGCCAGCAGCCAAGATACGAGGGACAGCCGATTTGAAAAACTGTTTTTT
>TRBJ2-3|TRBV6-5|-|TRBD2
CASSYLAGGMSDTQYF
TGTGCCAGCAGTTACCTAGCGGGAGGGATGTCAGATACGCAGTATTTT
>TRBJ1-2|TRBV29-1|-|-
CSVAGHIGRLHGYTF
TGCAGCGTTGCGGGTCACATAGGGCGTCTCCATGGCTACACCTTC
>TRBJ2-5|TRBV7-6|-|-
CASSLLGRGAQETQYF
TGTGCCAGCAGCTTACTCGGTAGGGGCGCGCAAGAGACCCAGTACTTC
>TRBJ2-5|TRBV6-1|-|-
CASSDISGGGETQYF
TGTGCCAGCAGTGATATTAGCGGAGGGGGGGAGACCCAGTACTTC
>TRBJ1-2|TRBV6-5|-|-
CASSPPGGGYGYTF
TGTGCCAGCAGCCCACCGGGGGGCGGGTATGGCTACACCTTC
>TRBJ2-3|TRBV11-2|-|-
CASSTTGLHSTDTQYF
TGTGCCAGCAGCACCACTGGACTTCACAGCACAGATACGCAGTATTTT
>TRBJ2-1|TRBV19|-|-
CASTRGGDEQFF
TGTGCCAGTACCAGGGGTGGCGATGAGCAGTTCTTC
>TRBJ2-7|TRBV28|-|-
CASSLYGSVAYEQYF
TGTGCCAGCAGTTTGTACGGGTCCGTGGCCTACGAGCAGTACTTC
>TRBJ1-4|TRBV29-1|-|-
CSALVPDVGGEKLFF
TGCAGCGCCCTCGTACCGGACGTAGGGGGTGAAAAACTGTTTTTT
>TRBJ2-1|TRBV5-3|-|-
CAREVERNEQFF
TGTGCCAGAGAGGTCGAGAGGAATGAGCAGTTCTTC
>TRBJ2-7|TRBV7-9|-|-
CASSGGLRSYEQYF
TGTGCCAGCAGCGGTGGACTAAGGTCCTACGAGCAGTACTTC
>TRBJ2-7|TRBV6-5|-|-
CASSYGESYEQYF
TGTGCCAGCAGTTACGGGGAGTCCTACGAGCAGTACTTC
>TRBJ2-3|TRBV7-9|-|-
CASSLGGIDDTQYF
TGTGCCAGCAGCCTAGGGGGGATAGATGATACGCAGTATTTT
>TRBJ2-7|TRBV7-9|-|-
CASSLSGTYEQYF
TGTGCCAGCAGCCTTAGCGGAACCTACGAGCAGTACTTC
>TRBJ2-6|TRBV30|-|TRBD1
CAWSAQGAGANVLTF
TGTGCCTGGAGTGCACAGGGGGCTGGGGCCAACGTCCTGACTTTC
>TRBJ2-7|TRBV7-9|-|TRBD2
CASGGGQLEQYF
TGTGCCAGCGGCGGGGGGCAACTCGAGCAGTACTTC
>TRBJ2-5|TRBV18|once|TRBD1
CASSPPARGIQETQYF
TGTGCCAGCTCACCACCGGCCAGGGGGATTCAAGAGACCCAGTACTTC
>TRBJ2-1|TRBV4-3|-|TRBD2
CASSQELGTILAGAYNEQFF
TGCGCCAGCAGCCAAGAACTTGGGACTATACTAGCTGGGGCCTACAATGAGCAGTTCTTC
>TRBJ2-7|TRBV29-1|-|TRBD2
CSVEGWLAGNEQYF
TGCAGCGTGGAAGGTTGGCTAGCGGGAAACGAGCAGTACTTC
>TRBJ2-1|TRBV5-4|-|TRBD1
CASSLVGTGGNEQFF
TGTGCCAGCAGCTTGGTGGGGACAGGGGGCAATGAGCAGTTCTTC
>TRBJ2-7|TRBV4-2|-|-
CASSQLQGTSSYEQYF
TGTGCCAGCAGCCAACTGCAGGGAACCTCCTCCTACGAGCAGTACTTC
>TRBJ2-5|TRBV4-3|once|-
CASSQGSELGQETQYF
TGCGCCAGCAGCCAAGGATCTGAGCTGGGACAAGAGACCCAGTACTTC
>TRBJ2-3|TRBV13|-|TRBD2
CASSLRGLAGDDTQYF
TGTGCCAGCAGCTTAAGAGGACTAGCGGGAGACGATACGCAGTATTTT
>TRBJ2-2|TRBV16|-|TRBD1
CASSQVGQVIAGELFF
TGTGCCAGCAGCCAAGTGGGACAGGTAATCGCCGGGGAGCTGTTTTTT
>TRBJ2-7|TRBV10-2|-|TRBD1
CASSAGQSEQYF
TGCGCCAGCAGTGCGGGACAGAGCGAGCAGTACTTC
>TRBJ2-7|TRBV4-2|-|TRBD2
CASSPRTSGYEQYF
TGTGCCAGCAGCCCCAGGACTAGCGGATACGAGCAGTACTTC
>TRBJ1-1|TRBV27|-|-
CASSLSGATEAFF
TGTGCCAGCAGTTTGTCGGGGGCCACTGAAGCTTTCTTT
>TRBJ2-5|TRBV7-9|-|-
CASGHGETQYF
TGTGCCAGCGGGCACGGGGAGACCCAGTACTTC
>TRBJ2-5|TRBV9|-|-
CASSVAGVGETQYF
TGTGCCAGCAGCGTAGCAGGGGTCGGGGAGACCCAGTACTTC
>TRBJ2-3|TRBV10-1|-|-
CASSKADPSTDTQYF
TGCGCCAGCAGTAAGGCGGATCCTAGCACAGATACGCAGTATTTT
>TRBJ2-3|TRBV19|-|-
CASSITNTDTQYF
TGTGCCAGTAGTATAACCAACACAGATACGCAGTATTTT
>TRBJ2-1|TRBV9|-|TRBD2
CASSVEEFKPGLASFF
TGTGCCAGCAGCGTAGAGGAATTCAAACCGGGACTAGCTTCGTTCTTC
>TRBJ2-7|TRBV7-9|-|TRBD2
CASRPSGTGEQYF
TGTGCCAGCAGACCTAGCGGGACGGGGGAGCAGTACTTC
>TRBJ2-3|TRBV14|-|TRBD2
CASSQRTSGRRGTDTQYF
TGTGCCAGCAGCCAGAGGACTAGCGGGAGGAGAGGCACAGATACGCAGTATTTT
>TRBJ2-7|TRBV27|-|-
CASARNHEQYF
TGTGCCAGCGCAAGGAACCACGAGCAGTACTTC